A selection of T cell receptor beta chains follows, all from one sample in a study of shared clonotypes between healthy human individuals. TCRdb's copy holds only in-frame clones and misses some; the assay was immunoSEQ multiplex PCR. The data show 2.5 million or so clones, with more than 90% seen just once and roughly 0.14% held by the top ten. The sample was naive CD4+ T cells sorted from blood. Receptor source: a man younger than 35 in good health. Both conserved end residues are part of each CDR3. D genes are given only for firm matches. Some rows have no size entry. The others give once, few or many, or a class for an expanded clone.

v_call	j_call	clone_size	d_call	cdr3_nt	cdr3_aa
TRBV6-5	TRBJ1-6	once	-	TGTGCCAGCAGGGGCGGCTATACATATAATTCACCCCTCCACTTT	CASRGGYTYNSPLHF
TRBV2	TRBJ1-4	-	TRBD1	TGTGCCAGCACGATAGGACAGGGAACTAATGAAAAACTGTTTTTT	CASTIGQGTNEKLFF
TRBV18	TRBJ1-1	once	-	TGTGCCAGCTCGTCAGGGAACACTGAAGCTTTCTTT	CASSSGNTEAFF
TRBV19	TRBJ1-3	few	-	TGTGCCAGTTCCGAGGGGGTTATCTCTGGAAACACCATATATTTT	CASSEGVISGNTIYF
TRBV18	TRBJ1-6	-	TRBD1	TGTGCCAGCTCACCGGGACAGGGCTTCTATAATTCACCCCTCCACTTT	CASSPGQGFYNSPLHF
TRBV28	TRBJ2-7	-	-	TGTGCCAGCAAGGGGCGCGCCTACGAGCAGTACTTC	CASKGRAYEQYF
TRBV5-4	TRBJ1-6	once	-	TGTGCCAGCAGCCCCGGAAAGAGCTCCTATAATTCACCCCTCCACTTT	CASSPGKSSYNSPLHF
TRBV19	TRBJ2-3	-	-	TGTGCCAGTAGTATGGGGGATACGCAGTATTTT	CASSMGDTQYF
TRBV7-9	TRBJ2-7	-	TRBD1	TGTGCCAGCAGCTTAGACAGGGGGTCCTACGAGCAGTACTTC	CASSLDRGSYEQYF
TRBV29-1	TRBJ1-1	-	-	TGCAGCGTTTTAGGACGGATGAACACTGAAGCTTTCTTT	CSVLGRMNTEAFF
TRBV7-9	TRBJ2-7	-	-	TGTGCCAGCAGCCAAAGTGCGCGGAGAGTTCCCTACGAGCAGTACTTC	CASSQSARRVPYEQYF
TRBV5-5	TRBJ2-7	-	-	TGTGCCAGCAGCTTGAATGGGGGGGCCGTGGAGCAGTACTTC	CASSLNGGAVEQYF
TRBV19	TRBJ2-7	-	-	TGTGCCAGTAGTGTAGAAAGGGGCTACGAGCAGTACTTC	CASSVERGYEQYF
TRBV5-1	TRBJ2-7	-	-	TGCGCCAGCAGCTTGGCCCAGGGGTACGAGCAGTACTTC	CASSLAQGYEQYF
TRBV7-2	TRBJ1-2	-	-	TGTGCCAGCAGCTTAGGGGAAGGGCGTTATGGCTACACCTTC	CASSLGEGRYGYTF
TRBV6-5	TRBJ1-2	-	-	TGTGCCAGCAGTTACGGAAAGGGGAATGGCTACACCTTC	CASSYGKGNGYTF
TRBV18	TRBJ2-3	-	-	TGTGCCAGCTCAGGGCAGGGCCGCACAGATACGCAGTATTTT	CASSGQGRTDTQYF
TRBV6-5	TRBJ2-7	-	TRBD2	TGTGCCAGCAATTCGGGAGCGGGAGGTCCCTACGAGCAGTACTTC	CASNSGAGGPYEQYF
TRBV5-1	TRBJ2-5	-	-	TGCGCCAGCAGCAGGGAGCTCCAAGAGACCCAGTACTTC	CASSRELQETQYF
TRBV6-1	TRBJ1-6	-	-	TGTGCCAGCATGAGGGGAGCGGACAATTCACCCCTCCACTTT	CASMRGADNSPLHF
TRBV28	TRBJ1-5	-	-	TGTGCCACCCGCTCCCCTAATCAGCCCCAGCATTTT	CATRSPNQPQHF
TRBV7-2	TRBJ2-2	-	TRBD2	TGTGCCAGCAGCTTAGTTAGCGGGGTCACCGGGGAGCTGTTTTTT	CASSLVSGVTGELFF
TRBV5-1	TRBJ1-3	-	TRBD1	TGCGCCAGCAGCAGGACAGGGGACGGAAACACCATATATTTT	CASSRTGDGNTIYF
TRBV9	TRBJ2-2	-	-	TGTGCCAGCAGCGAGAAGGTGGAGGGGTCCGGGGAGCTGTTTTTT	CASSEKVEGSGELFF
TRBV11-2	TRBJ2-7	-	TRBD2	TGTGCCAGCAGCTTTACTCGGACTAGCGTCTACGAGCAGTACTTC	CASSFTRTSVYEQYF
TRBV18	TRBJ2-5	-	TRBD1	TGTGCCAGCTCACCAACAGGGGACCAAGAGACCCAGTACTTC	CASSPTGDQETQYF
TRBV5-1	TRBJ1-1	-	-	TGCGCCAGCAGCTTGGGCTCTGGGAACACTGAAGCTTTCTTT	CASSLGSGNTEAFF
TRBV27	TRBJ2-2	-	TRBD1	TGTGCCAGCAGTAGGACAGGGAACACCGGGGAGCTGTTTTTT	CASSRTGNTGELFF
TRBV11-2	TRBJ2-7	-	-	TGTGCCAGCAGCCTACCAGGAGGGGAGACCTACGAGCAGTACTTC	CASSLPGGETYEQYF
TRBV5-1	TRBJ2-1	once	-	TGCGCCAGCAGCTTGGGACAGTCGGCGGGTGAGCAGTTCTTC	CASSLGQSAGEQFF
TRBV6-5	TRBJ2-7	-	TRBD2	TGTGCCAGCAGTTTCTCACTAGCGGGATCTTACGAGCAGTACTTC	CASSFSLAGSYEQYF
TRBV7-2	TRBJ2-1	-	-	TGTGCCAGCAGCTTAGCGGCGGCAACCTACAATGAGCAGTTCTTC	CASSLAAATYNEQFF
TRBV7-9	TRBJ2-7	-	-	TGTGCCAGCAGCTTAGAAGGGGGTACCGAGCAGTACTTC	CASSLEGGTEQYF
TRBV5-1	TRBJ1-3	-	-	TGCGCCAGCAGCCCGATCTCTGGAAACACCATATATTTT	CASSPISGNTIYF
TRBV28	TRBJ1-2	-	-	TGTGCCAGCAGTTTCCAGGGGTCGAGCCCTGGGTTAGGGGGCTACACCTTC	CASSFQGSSPGLGGYTF
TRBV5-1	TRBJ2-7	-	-	TGCGCCAGCAGCTTGGCGGGGCCCTACGAGCAGTACTTC	CASSLAGPYEQYF
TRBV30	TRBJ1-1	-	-	TGTGCCTGGAGTGGGATGAACACTGAAGCTTTCTTT	CAWSGMNTEAFF
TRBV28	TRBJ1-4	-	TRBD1	TGTGCCAGTGAGGCCCCGGGACAGGGTCGAAAAAAACTGTTTTTT	CASEAPGQGRKKLFF
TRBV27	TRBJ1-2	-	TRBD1	TGTGCCAGCAGTTTATCTTCGATAAGACTTACCGGGACAGGGTCGGATACGGAGAACTATGGCTACACCTTC	CASSLSSIRLTGTGSDTENYGYTF
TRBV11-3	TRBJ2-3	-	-	TGTGCCAGCAGCCCCCCGGAAGGGAGGAGCACAGATACGCAGTATTTT	CASSPPEGRSTDTQYF
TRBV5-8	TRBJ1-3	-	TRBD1	TGTGCCAGCAGCCGAAAGGACAGGTTCGAAAACACCATATATTTT	CASSRKDRFENTIYF
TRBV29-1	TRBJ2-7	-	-	TGCAGCGCCCGAGGGGGTAGCGCCCACTACGAGCAGTACTTC	CSARGGSAHYEQYF
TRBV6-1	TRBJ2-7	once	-	TGTGCCAGCAGTGAAATCTCCTACGAGCAGTACTTC	CASSEISYEQYF
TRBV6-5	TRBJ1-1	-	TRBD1	TGTGCCAGCAGTTCCCTGACAGGGGACACTGAAGCTTTCTTT	CASSSLTGDTEAFF
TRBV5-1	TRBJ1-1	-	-	TGCGCCAGCAGCAAGGTAGGGTTCATGAACACTGAAGCTTTCTTT	CASSKVGFMNTEAFF
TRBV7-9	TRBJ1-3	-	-	TGTGCCAGCAGCTTAAGTTTGGCCGTCTCTGGAAACACCATATATTTT	CASSLSLAVSGNTIYF
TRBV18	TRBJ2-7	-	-	TGTGCCAGCTCACCAGGGGTACTCTACGAGCAGTACTTC	CASSPGVLYEQYF
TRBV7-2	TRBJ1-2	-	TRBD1	TGTGCCAGCAGCCCCAGGGGGCCGCAGGGGGCGAATGGCTACACCTTC	CASSPRGPQGANGYTF
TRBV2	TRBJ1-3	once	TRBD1	TGTGCCAGCAGTAAACAGGGGGCGAGGGACACCATATATTTT	CASSKQGARDTIYF
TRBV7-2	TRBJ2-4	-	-	TGTGCCAGCAGCCTAGGGGTGAACACAGCCAAAAACATTCAGTACTTC	CASSLGVNTAKNIQYF
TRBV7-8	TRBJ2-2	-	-	TGTGCCAGCAGCTCTGGACTGATCGGGAACACCGGGGAGCTGTTTTTT	CASSSGLIGNTGELFF
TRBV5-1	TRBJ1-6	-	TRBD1	TGCGCCAGCAGCTCGCCGGGACAGGGAAATTCACCCCTCCACTTT	CASSSPGQGNSPLHF
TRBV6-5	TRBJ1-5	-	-	TGTGCCAGCAGGGGGCGGGGCAGAAGGGGTGAGCCCCAGCATTTT	CASRGRGRRGEPQHF
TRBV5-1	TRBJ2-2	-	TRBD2	TGCGCCAGCAGCTTCCGGACTAGCGGGAGTAGCACCGGGGAGCTGTTTTTT	CASSFRTSGSSTGELFF
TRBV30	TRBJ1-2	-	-	TGTGCCTGGAGTCGGGCAGTTAACTATGGCTACACCTTC	CAWSRAVNYGYTF
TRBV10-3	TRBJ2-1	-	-	TGTGCCACCCCCCGGCGGGCGGACAATGAGCAGTTCTTC	CATPRRADNEQFF
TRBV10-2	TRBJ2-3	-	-	TGCGCCAGCATAGGACAGTCCCTTGGCACAGATACGCAGTATTTT	CASIGQSLGTDTQYF
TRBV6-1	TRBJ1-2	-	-	TGTGCCAGCAAACCTTGGGACGGAGTATATGGCTACACCTTC	CASKPWDGVYGYTF
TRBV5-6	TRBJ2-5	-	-	TGTGCCAGCAGCTCCTCCGGGAGACAAGAGACCCAGTACTTC	CASSSSGRQETQYF
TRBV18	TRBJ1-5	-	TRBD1	TGTGCCAGCTCAGGGGACAGAGAGCAGCCCCAGCATTTT	CASSGDREQPQHF